This paragraph covers one TCR beta chain sequence. Its antigen is still unknown. Reverse transcription of all isolated RNA meant that expressed TCRB transcripts were sequenced. The table came from immunoSEQ multiplex PCR; TCRdb's copy has only in-frame clones and leaves some out. In the table there are hundreds of thousands of clones, 15% to 20% of which are singletons. This entry comes from a study of beta chain features in type 1 diabetes. The germline gives CDR1 LGHNA, CDR2 YNFKEQ. CDR3 length: 17 amino acids. V gave up 4 bases and J gave up 3 bases; unmatched junction bases: 10. General observations from the study: It was not settled here whether HLA type affects TCRB rearrangement.

The source of this sequence is a woman between 18 and 29 years old in good health. The chain carries TRBV4-2 and TRBJ2-1, with 9 nucleotides matching TRBD1. Sequenced material: naive CD4+ T cells from blood. The CDR3 spells CASSPSRRDRVYNEQFF. The CDR3 DNA reads as TGTGCCAGCAGCCCTAGCCGGCGGGACAGGGTCTACAATGAGCAGTTCTTC.